This T cell receptor beta chain appears in the sequencing data of a study of T cell changes during pregnancy in multiple sclerosis. V was cut by 4 bases and J by 5 bases, with 15 bases left in between. Germline V CDR1 and CDR2: SGHKS, YYEKEE (reference sequence). The CDR3 totals 15 residues. Generated by immunoSEQ multiplex PCR, the TCRdb table keeps only in-frame clones and is missing some. The sample yields 60,000 to 90,000 clones, approximately 91% seen once. The clonotype comes from a female donor with multiple sclerosis, enrolled in a pregnancy study. Sequencing used peripheral blood, obtained before pregnancy. The genes are TRBV5-5 and TRBJ2-2; D is ambiguous. The CDR3 nucleotides read TGTGCCAGCAGCCTCCCGGGTATTCGGACCGGGGAGCTGTTTTTT. This sequence encodes CASSLPGIRTGELFF.